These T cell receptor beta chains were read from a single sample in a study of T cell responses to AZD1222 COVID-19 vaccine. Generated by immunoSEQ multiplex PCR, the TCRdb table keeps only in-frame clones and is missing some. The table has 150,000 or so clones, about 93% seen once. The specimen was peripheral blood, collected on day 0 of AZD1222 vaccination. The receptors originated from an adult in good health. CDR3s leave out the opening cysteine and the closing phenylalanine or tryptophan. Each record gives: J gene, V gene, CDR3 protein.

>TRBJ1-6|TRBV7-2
ASSLGSGGGNSPLH
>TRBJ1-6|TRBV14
ASSQGGPNSPLH
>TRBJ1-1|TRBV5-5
ASSLASFGTGTLEAF
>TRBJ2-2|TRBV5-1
ASSFTGGPRLPGELF
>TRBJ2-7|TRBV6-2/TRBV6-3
ASSYTQSRDRGYEQY
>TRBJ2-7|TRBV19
ASSIRGALYEQY
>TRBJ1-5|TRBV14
ASSPQGAAQPQH
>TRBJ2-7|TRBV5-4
ASSLGLAINEQY
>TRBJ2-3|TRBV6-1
ASSEASGRLAVTDTQY
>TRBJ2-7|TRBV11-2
ASRPDRSRYEQY
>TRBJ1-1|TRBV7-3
ASSLGTGQAF
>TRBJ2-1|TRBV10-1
ASSVLTGAVNEQF
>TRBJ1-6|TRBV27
ASSSNRGQSPLH
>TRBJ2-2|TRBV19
ASSSLAGVATGELF
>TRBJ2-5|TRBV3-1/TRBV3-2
ASSLLTPLGGQETQY
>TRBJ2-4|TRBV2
ASTVAKNIQY
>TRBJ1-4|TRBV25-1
ASSRAFGKLF
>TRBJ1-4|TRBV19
ASTLGRHEKLF
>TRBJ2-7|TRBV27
ASSSNLLTTYEQY
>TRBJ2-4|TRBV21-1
ASSTPRPNIQY
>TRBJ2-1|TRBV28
ASSFPLGEQF
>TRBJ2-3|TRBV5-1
ASSLRTGGMDTQY
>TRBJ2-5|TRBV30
AFNRARKETQY
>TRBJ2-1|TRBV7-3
ASSSGLAGGPPYNEQF
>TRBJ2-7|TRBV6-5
ASKTGGGYEQY
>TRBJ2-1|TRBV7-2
ASSLGPISYNEQF
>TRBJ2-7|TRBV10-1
ASSDGGKTYEQY
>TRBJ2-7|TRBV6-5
ASSPLDRVGQY
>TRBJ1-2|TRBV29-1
SAQGGTGGNGYT
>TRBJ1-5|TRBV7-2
ASSLMGGSGPQH
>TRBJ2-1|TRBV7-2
ASSLVSGRPYNEQF
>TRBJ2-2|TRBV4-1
ASSQRASGRAANTGELF